This T cell receptor (beta chain) comes out of a study of blood T cells in healthy people across ages. Study observations and caveats: Significant beta diversity loss was already apparent by age approximately 40, declining roughly linearly.

Then a second PCR, running roughly 7 to 11 cycles, was carried out with a sample-barcoded 5' primer and a J-beta primer mix. No fewer than 3 million CDR3-containing paired-end reads came from each sample. TCRdb called the 5' RACE reads again in MiXCR, with one record for every CDR3 protein. The repertoire consists of hundreds of thousands of distinct CDR3 sequences, with more than 45% occurring once and the leading ten covering around 22%. This clonotype turned up a few times. Its specificity is not known. The clonotype was recovered from a young man in good health. The sample taken for sequencing was blood.

The CDR3 nucleotides read TGTGCCAGCCAAGGCATTTATGGCTACACCTTC. Translation: CASQGIYGYTF. The chain couples TRBV6-6 to TRBJ1-2; D not resolved. Germline lookup yields CDR1 MNHNY and CDR2 SVGAGI (reference sequence). V was pared by 8 bases and J by 5 bases, with 9 bases between. The CDR3 has 11 residues.